This TCR beta chain was recorded in a study of long-term antiretroviral therapy in people with HIV. Turning to the study itself: Of all samples, the earliest predate the 2015 immediate-ART recommendation by about a decade.

Survey level was the resolution at which the v3.0 immunoSEQ assay ran. What sequencing targeted per sample was about 35,000-55,000 T-cell genomes. Some clones are missing from TCRdb's copy, which holds only in-frame ones; the method was immunoSEQ multiplex PCR. The sample records more than 25,000 clones, 97% being singletons. Concerning this clone: The antigen is unknown.

Study findings and constraints: Despite increasing after ART, diversity remained lower than that of transplant donor controls.

The CDR3 consists of 14 residues. Germline CDR1 reads SGHVS; CDR2 reads FQNEAQ. The V and J ends lost 1 base and 0 bases respectively, with 7 bases between them. This chain joins TRBV7-8 and TRBJ2-7; no firm D call. The sequence derives from a man aged 30 to 45 with HIV. Here the sequenced sample was unsorted PBMCs, taken 7.6 years after starting antiretroviral therapy. This CDR3 reads CASSLEGSSYEQYF. As DNA, the CDR3 is TGTGCCAGCAGCTTAGAGGGTAGCTCCTACGAGCAGTACTTC.